This T cell receptor beta chain was found in a study of response to subunit inactivated influenza vaccine. General study results and limits: After each seasonal influenza vaccination, few new T cells are recruited, the authors suggested.

TCRdb reanalysed the RT-PCR reads using MiXCR and keeps one entry per CDR3 protein. The table records more than 200,000 distinct CDR3 sequences, about 12% of them present only once. In germline, CDR1 is LGHNA, CDR2 YNFKEQ. Trimming pared 0 bases from V and 8 bases from J, leaving 13 bases between. The CDR3 loop spans 14 amino acids. As for this clonotype: Its antigen is as yet unknown.

The rearrangement uses TRBV4-2 and TRBJ1-1; tentative D call: TRBD1 (5 bases). Sequences were derived from non-naive T cells sorted from PBMCs, sampled 14 to 15 days before vaccination. The clonotype was recovered from a man aged 50-59 years who received an inactivated influenza vaccine. The DNA for the CDR3 is TGTGCCAGCAGCCAAGACGGCAGGGCTAGGGAAGCTTTCTTT. It yields the protein CASSQDGRAREAFF.